The 16 T cell receptor beta chains reported below all come from one sample, sequenced in a study of T cells in Graves' hyperthyroidism and ophthalmopathy. It was RNA transcripts that yielded the amplified TCR beta CDR3 regions. TCR CDR3 underwent first-round RT-PCR with the HTBI primer set. TCRdb re-derived calls from the multiplex PCR reads in MiXCR, one entry per CDR3 protein. This table has around 600,000 distinct CDR3 sequences, 14% appearing once. Input material: blood. These receptors all come from a woman younger than 30 with Graves' ophthalmopathy.

The V gene is TRBV7-9, the J gene TRBJ1-2; D gene ambiguous. With 3 bases removed from V and 8 bases from J, the gap between germline ends came to 16 bases. The V gene's germline CDR1 is SEHNR and CDR2 FQNEAQ (reference sequence). The CDR3 totals 14 residues. The CDR3 bases are TGTGCCAGCAGCTTGGTAGGCCTTCAAAGCGGCTACACCTTC. Translated, it gives CASSLVGLQSGYTF.

The chain combines TRBV9 with TRBJ2-5, with a weak D call TRBD2 (6 bases). Trimming pared 3 bases from V and 5 bases from J, leaving 14 bases between. Germline V gene lookup returns CDR1 SGDLS and CDR2 YYNGEE. CDR3 size: 14 residues. DNA for the CDR3: TGTGCCAGCAGCGCCGCCCTAGCGAGGGAGACCCAGTACTTC. This codes for CASSAALARETQYF. Drawing the rest from reference TRBV9 and TRBJ2-5, the complete variable domain is DSGVTQTPKHLITATGQRVTLRCSPRSGDLSVYWYQQSLDQGLQFLIQYYNGEERAKGNILERFSAQQFPDLHSELNLSSLELGDSALYFCASSAALARETQYFGPGTRLLVL.

This clonotype has at least ten counts. The chain has TRBV4-1 and TRBJ2-7, with TRBD1 as a possible D gene (5 bases). Germline V gives CDR1 MGHRA, CDR2 YSYEKL. This CDR3 has 13 residues. Trimming stripped 1 base from V and 3 bases from J, with 7 bases between. This CDR3 reads CASSQGTGYEQYF. The CDR3 region has the DNA TGCGCCAGCAGCCAAGGCACAGGCTACGAGCAGTACTTC.

This clonotype has ten or more counts. J is TRBJ2-7 and V is TRBV28, with D tentatively TRBD1 (5 bases). The length of the CDR3 is 17 residues. CDR1 MDHEN and CDR2 SYDVKM come from the germline V gene. Trimming shortened V by 2 bases and J by 7 bases, and 24 bases separated the two germline ends. CDR3 coding DNA: TGTGCCAGCAGTTTACCGTCTACGGACCCTTCACCAGGGGAGCAGTACTTC. It yields the protein CASSLPSTDPSPGEQYF.

This clonotype was seen many times. The V call is TRBV29-1, the J call TRBJ2-1, with 11 positions matching TRBD2. Losses at the gene ends were 4 bases for V and 2 bases for J; bases not matched to a gene: 7. The CDR3 is 16 amino acids. Germline loops: CDR1 SQVTM, CDR2 ANQGSEA. In DNA form, the CDR3 reads TGCAGCGTTGGCCTCCGACTAGCGGGACCCTACAATGAGCAGTTCTTC. Protein: CSVGLRLAGPYNEQFF.

The sample holds many counts of this clonotype. The chain uses TRBV12-3 or TRBV12-4 and TRBJ2-7; D possibly corresponds to TRBD1 (6 bases). Deletions cut 1 base from V and 3 bases from J, with 13 bases between. CDR3 length: 15 residues. In DNA, the CDR3 is TGTGCCAGCAGTTTAGGGGACACAGTACTCTACGAGCAGTACTTC. It is translated as CASSLGDTVLYEQYF.

This clonotype showed up many times. The genes are TRBV5-1 and TRBJ2-3; perhaps D is TRBD1 or TRBD2 (6 bases each). This CDR3 is built from 16 residues. CDR1 and CDR2 from the germline V gene are SGHRS and YFSETQ. Trimming took off 0 bases at V and 3 bases at J, with 14 bases between the two ends. The CDR3 protein is CASSLAVRRGTDTQYF. CDR3 nucleotides: TGCGCCAGCAGCTTGGCCGTTAGGAGGGGGACAGATACGCAGTATTTT.

This clonotype was seen repeatedly, ten times or more. V usage is TRBV11-3 and J usage is TRBJ2-7, with 10 nucleotides matching TRBD1. Trimming removed 5 bases from V and 5 bases from J; junction bases left unmatched: 12. The CDR3 is made up of 16 amino acids. The germline CDR1 and CDR2 sequences are SGHNT and YENEEA. The CDR3 region is CASSAAGTGVAHEQYF. Written as DNA, the CDR3 is TGTGCCAGCAGCGCCGCCGGGACAGGGGTGGCTCACGAGCAGTACTTC.

This clonotype was seen repeatedly, ten times or more. V is TRBV2 and J is TRBJ2-1; D may be TRBD2 (7 bases). There are 15 residues in the CDR3. Trimming left V 4 bases short and J 4 bases short, with 14 bases between. Germline V lookup: CDR1 SNHLY, CDR2 FYNNEI. CDR3 DNA sequence: TGTGCCAGCAGTGTCCGCAGCGGGACATACAATGAGCAGTTCTTC. Its translation is CASSVRSGTYNEQFF.

Worth noting for this clonotype: A much larger clone is a single base away; this may be a read error. The chain carries TRBV12-3 or TRBV12-4 and TRBJ1-4; 9 nucleotides line up with TRBD1. Germline trimming cut 5 bases from V and 11 bases from J; bases unmatched to any gene: 12. The CDR3 runs 15 residues. The CDR3 nucleotides are TGTGCCAGCAGTGGGGACAGGGCCCCCCGGGATAAACTGTTTTTT. Protein sequence: CASSGDRAPRDKLFF.

This sequence joins TRBV14 and TRBJ2-7; D unclear. The length of the CDR3 is 13 residues. Trimming removed 2 bases from V and 6 bases from J, with 11 bases in between. Germline CDR1 SGHDN, CDR2 FVKESK. The CDR3 nucleotides are TGTGCCAGCAGCCAAACCCGTTTGTCCGAGCAGTACTTC. Translating gives CASSQTRLSEQYF.

At least ten counts were recorded for this clonotype. The chain carries TRBV19 and TRBJ2-3; D unresolved. V was clipped by 7 bases and J by 6 bases, with 8 bases between them. Germline CDR1 and CDR2: LNHDA and SQIVND (reference sequence). CDR3 length: 11 amino acids. The CDR3 sequence: CASMVADTQYF. In nucleotides, the CDR3 is TGTGCCAGTATGGTGGCGGATACGCAGTATTTT.

This clonotype was recorded a few times. A read error may be the cause here, since a much bigger clone is one base away. The V gene is TRBV2, the J gene TRBJ2-7; D is undetermined. The CDR3 spans 15 residues. Germline V gene lookup returns CDR1 SNHLY and CDR2 FYNNEI. The CDR3 protein is CACSERWRSLHEQYF. DNA of the CDR3: TGTGCCTGCAGTGAGAGATGGCGGAGCCTCCACGAGCAGTACTTC.

As regards this clonotype: Just one base apart from a much larger clone, this may be a read error. As the CDR3 is not closed by the conserved phenylalanine or tryptophan, this likely results from a read error. The chain recombines TRBV2 with TRBJ2-7; a weak D match, TRBD1 (6 bases). Per the germline V gene, CDR1 is SNHLY and CDR2 is FYNNEI. There are 14 residues in the CDR3. Trimming shortened V by 2 bases and J by 5 bases, and 13 bases separated the two germline ends. DNA of the CDR3: TGTGCCAGCAGTGAACTGGACAGTTTCAACGAGCAGTACCTC. It encodes CASSELDSFNEQYL.

The chain has TRBV27 and TRBJ2-3; D not resolved. Germline assignment: CDR1 MNHEY and CDR2 SMNVEV (reference sequence). Deletions cut 10 bases from V and 2 bases from J, with 13 bases between. There are 13 residues in the CDR3. The DNA for the CDR3 is TGTGCCACCTCACGGAGAGACACAGATACGCAGTATTTT. Translating it yields CATSRRDTDTQYF.

Many counts were recorded for this clonotype. The V call is TRBV11-2, the J call TRBJ2-2; 15 nucleotides line up with TRBD2. This CDR3 region has 19 residues. The V gene's germline CDR1 is SGHAT and CDR2 FQNNGV. V shed 4 bases and J 6 bases; nucleotides not matched to a gene: 12. The CDR3 spells CASSSWTSGRASLAGELFF. In nucleotides, the CDR3 is TGTGCCAGCAGCTCTTGGACTAGCGGGAGGGCCTCGTTGGCCGGGGAGCTGTTTTTT.